This T cell receptor (beta chain) was found in a study of cytomegalovirus exposure and HLA in healthy donors. Germline CDR1 and CDR2: MNHEY and SMNVEV (reference sequence). This CDR3 is built from 17 residues. The ends lost 5 bases at V and 7 bases at J; junction bases unmatched: 11. PCR amplification relied on 60 Vbeta primers (plus 13 Jbeta primers). This table comes from immunoSEQ multiplex PCR, and its TCRdb copy is limited to in-frame clones, with some not included. The sample holds about 120,000 clones; roughly 80% are singletons and the top ten take less than 4.5%. The sequenced material came from PBMCs. The receptor comes from a woman in her forties in good health and CMV-seronegative. The rearrangement uses TRBV27 and TRBJ2-6; 10 nucleotides match TRBD1. The CDR3 here is CASSPGQGVVRANVLTF. DNA for the CDR3: TGTGCCAGCAGTCCCGGACAGGGGGTCGTTCGCGCCAACGTCCTGACTTTC.